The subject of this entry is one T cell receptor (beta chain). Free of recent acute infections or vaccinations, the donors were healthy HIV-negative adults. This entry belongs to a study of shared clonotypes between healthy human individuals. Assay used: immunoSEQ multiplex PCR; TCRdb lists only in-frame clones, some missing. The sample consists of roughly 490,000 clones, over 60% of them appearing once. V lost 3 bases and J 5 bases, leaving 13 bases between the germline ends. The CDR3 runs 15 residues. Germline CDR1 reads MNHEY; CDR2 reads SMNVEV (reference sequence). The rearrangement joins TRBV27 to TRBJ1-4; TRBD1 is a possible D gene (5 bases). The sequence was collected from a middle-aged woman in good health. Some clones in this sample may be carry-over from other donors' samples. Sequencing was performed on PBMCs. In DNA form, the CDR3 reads TGTGCCAGCAGTTTGTCGGGAGGGGTCAATGAAAAACTGTTTTTT. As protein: CASSLSGGVNEKLFF.